A selection of T cell receptor beta chains follows, all from one sample in a study of T-cell reconstitution after alpha-beta-depleted transplantation in children. Via MiXCR, TCRdb re-called the PCR reads, giving one row per CDR3 protein. The data contain approximately 500,000 distinct CDR3 sequences, roughly a tenth of them singletons. The specimen was PBMCs, collected before TCRalphabeta/CD19-depleted stem cell transplant. Receptors originate from a child aged 2-15 years with inherited bone marrow failure, due to receive a stem cell transplant. The CDR3 runs from the conserved cysteine through the conserved F or W. A D gene is named only where the DNA matches it firmly. The size entry is marked missing in some rows and otherwise reads once, few, many or a size class.

>TRBV20-1|TRBJ2-3|NA|many
TGCAGTGCTATTGTCAGGGCCACAGATACGCAGTATTTT
CSAIVRATDTQYF
>TRBV15|TRBJ2-7|NA|many
TGTGCCACCAGCAGAGCAGGGTACGAGCAGTACTTC
CATSRAGYEQYF
>TRBV29-1|TRBJ2-7|NA|few
TGCAGCGTTGAAGATCCAGGCCTTGACCGCGCCGAGCAGTACTTC
CSVEDPGLDRAEQYF
>TRBV7-2|TRBJ2-7|TRBD2|NA
TGTGCCAGCAGCTTATTAGCGGGGTACCACGAGCAGTACTTC
CASSLLAGYHEQYF
>TRBV7-2|TRBJ2-7|NA|few
TGTGCCAGCAGCTTAGCGCCACAGAGAATCTACGAGCAGTACTTC
CASSLAPQRIYEQYF
>TRBV6-5|TRBJ2-2|NA|few
TGTGCCAGCAGTTACTTGGCGGGGAACACCGGGGAGCTGTTTTTT
CASSYLAGNTGELFF
>TRBV7-6|TRBJ2-2|TRBD2|few
TGTGCCAGCAGCTTAAGGTTAGCGGGAGGAAGAGCTGACACCGGGGAGCTGTTTTTT
CASSLRLAGGRADTGELFF
>TRBV10-3|TRBJ2-1|NA|few
TGTGCCATCAGTGAAAAGACAGGCGGCTCCTACAATGAGCAGTTCTTC
CAISEKTGGSYNEQFF
>TRBV7-8|TRBJ2-5|NA|few
TGTGCCAGCAGCCCTCACATGTCGTACCAAGAGACCCAGTACTTC
CASSPHMSYQETQYF
>TRBV5-1|TRBJ2-2|NA|many
TGCGCCAGCAGCTTGGTGGGACACCCGAACACCGGGGAGCTGTTTTTT
CASSLVGHPNTGELFF
>TRBV11-2|TRBJ1-1|NA|many
TGTGCCAGCAGCTTTTGGTCCGACAACACTGAAGCTTTCTTT
CASSFWSDNTEAFF
>TRBV30|TRBJ2-1|NA|many
TGTGCCGGGAGGTGGGCCCCCGGTTGGCATGAGCAGTTCTTC
CAGRWAPGWHEQFF
>TRBV29-1|TRBJ2-2|NA|many
TGCAGCATAGACCGGGACACCGGGGAGCTGTTTTTT
CSIDRDTGELFF
>TRBV5-1|TRBJ2-7|TRBD2|many
TGCGCCAGCAGCACGACTAGCGGGGCCTCCTACGAGCAGTACTTC
CASSTTSGASYEQYF
>TRBV4-3|TRBJ2-3|NA|few
TGCGCCAGCAGCCAAGTGACAGGTCTGGGCACAGATACGCAGTATTTT
CASSQVTGLGTDTQYF
>TRBV7-9|TRBJ1-6|TRBD1|NA
TGTGCCAGCAGCTTCACAGGGGGCGATTCACCCCTCCACTTT
CASSFTGGDSPLHF
>TRBV11-3|TRBJ2-5|NA|NA
TGTGCCAGCAGCTTGGACAGAAGTTCTGAGACCCAGTACTTC
CASSLDRSSETQYF
>TRBV27|TRBJ1-5|NA|many
TGTGCCAGCAGTTCCTACAGGGAAAGCAATCAGCCCCAGCATTTT
CASSSYRESNQPQHF
>TRBV5-1|TRBJ1-5|NA|many
TGCGCCAGCAGCTTAGGTTGGGGGGATAATCAGCCCCAGCATTTT
CASSLGWGDNQPQHF
>TRBV5-1|TRBJ1-2|TRBD1|few
TGCGCCAGCAGCGAACTGACAGGGGCCTATGGCTACACCTTC
CASSELTGAYGYTF
>TRBV29-1|TRBJ1-1|NA|NA
TGCAGCGGTGACAAGGGGGGACGCACTGAAGCTTTCTTT
CSGDKGGRTEAFF
>TRBV12-3/TRBV12-4|TRBJ2-1|TRBD2|many
TGTGCCAGCAGTTTCCGGCTAGCGGGAGTGCGCTCCTACAATGAGCAGTTCTTC
CASSFRLAGVRSYNEQFF
>TRBV7-8|TRBJ2-7|NA|many
TGTGCCAGCAGCTTAGGGCCCCTCGAGCAGTACTTC
CASSLGPLEQYF
>TRBV19|TRBJ1-5|TRBD1|NA
TGTGCCAGTAGTACCCGGGACAGGGGCCATCAGCCCCAGCATTTT
CASSTRDRGHQPQHF